A single T cell receptor beta chain is shown here with its context. The germline gives CDR1 MGHRA, CDR2 YSYEKL. The CDR3 contains 16 residues. Treatment denoted: randomized to nivolumab then ipilimumab (arm A) or the reverse (arm B). From thawed PBMCs, live CD3+CD8+ cells negative for CD19 and CD56 were sorted. This entry is derived from a study of sequential checkpoint blockade in melanoma. Study-wide context: After both sequences, patients received maintenance nivolumab.

The repertoire was sequenced with immunoSEQ multiplex PCR; TCRdb's copy has only in-frame clones and lacks some. The sample lists approximately 18,000 clones, 55% to 75% occurring once. Specimen: CD8+ T cells sorted from blood (inferred from file names), collected from a patient given nivolumab and ipilimumab in sequence. The genes are TRBV4-1 and TRBJ2-5; TRBD2 matches 13 bases. The J call may be mistaken, given a closer DNA end match to TRBJ2-7. This sequence originates from a human donor with melanoma. The CDR3 loop reads CASRSNGTSGTYEQYF. The CDR3 DNA sequence: TGCGCCAGCCGATCGAACGGGACTAGCGGGACCTACGAGCAGTACTTC.